The clone carrying this TCR beta chain showed up just a few times. The sample belongs to a study of shared clonotypes between healthy human individuals. Repertoires were generated with immunoSEQ multiplex PCR, while TCRdb's copy carries only in-frame clones and drops some. The sample records hundreds of thousands of clones, 73% being singletons. Trimming left V 2 bases short and J 4 bases short, with 6 bases between. This CDR3 is 13 amino acids long. The germline V gene has CDR1 SGHTA and CDR2 FQGNSA. Sample: memory CD4+ T cells sorted from blood. Sample subset: CD45RA-negative fraction. This sequence was found in a woman in her 30s in good health. The chain carries TRBV7-2 and TRBJ2-1; unclear D gene. CDR3 coding DNA: TGTGCCAGCAGCTTATACAGATACAATGAGCAGTTCTTC. Translating gives CASSLYRYNEQFF.